The clone carrying this TCR beta chain was counted only a few times. Its antigen is currently unknown. The germline gives CDR1 SEHNR, CDR2 FQNEAQ (reference sequence). Trimming cost V 4 bases and J 10 bases, with 20 bases left between them. CDR3 length: 15 amino acids. PCR primers comprised 60 Vbeta and 13 Jbeta primers. Profiled with immunoSEQ multiplex PCR; TCRdb holds only in-frame clones, not every one. Of about 70,000 clones in the sample, 60% to 80% are singletons; the top ten hold about 3%. This sample stems from a study of cytomegalovirus exposure and HLA in healthy donors. Study summary: The early release's HLA-typed donors yielded tens of millions of unique TCRs. Whole-study findings and limits: With further analysis later on, most CMV-associated TCR beta chains appeared HLA-restricted. Immune exposure was documented only through CMV serostatus.

The chain recombines TRBV7-9 with TRBJ2-1; possibly TRBD1 for D (6 bases). Material for sequencing was PBMCs. The origin of this receptor is a young man in good health and CMV-seronegative. In nucleotides, the CDR3 is TGTGCCAGCAGCTCAGGGGCAGGTCTCGCTTCAGAGCAGTTCTTC. Translating it yields CASSSGAGLASEQFF.